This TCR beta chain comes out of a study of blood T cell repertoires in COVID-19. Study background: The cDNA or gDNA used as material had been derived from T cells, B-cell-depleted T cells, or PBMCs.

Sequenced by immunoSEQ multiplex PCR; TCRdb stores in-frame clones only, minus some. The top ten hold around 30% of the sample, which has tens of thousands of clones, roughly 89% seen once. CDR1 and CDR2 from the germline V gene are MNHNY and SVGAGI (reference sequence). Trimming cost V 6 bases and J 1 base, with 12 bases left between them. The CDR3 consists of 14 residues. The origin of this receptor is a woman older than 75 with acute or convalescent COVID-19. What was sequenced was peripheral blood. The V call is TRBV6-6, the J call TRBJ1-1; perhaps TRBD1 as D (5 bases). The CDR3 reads CASRGLGENTEAFF. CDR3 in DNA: TGTGCCAGCAGGGGACTGGGTGAGAACACTGAAGCTTTCTTT.